The rows below give T cell receptor beta chains drawn from one sample of a study of control samples from healthy donors and cancer patients. Here immunoSEQ multiplex PCR was the method, and the copy in TCRdb shows in-frame clones only, minus some. The sample yields 65,000 to 100,000 clones, more than 70% seen once. The sequenced sample was blood. These receptors all come from a man aged 50-59 years in good health. The CDR3 runs from the conserved cysteine through the conserved F or W. The D gene is left open where the match is weak. Clone size is given for some rows only: seen once, a few or many times, or a class if the clone is expanded.

j_call d_call clone_size v_call cdr3_length cdr3_aa cdr3_nt
TRBJ2-3 NA once TRBV13 13 CASILGGADTQYF TGTGCCAGCATCCTGGGGGGCGCAGATACGCAGTATTTT
TRBJ2-3 NA NA TRBV4-3 16 CASSQSPRGGRDTQYF TGCGCCAGCAGCCAATCCCCCAGAGGGGGGAGGGATACGCAGTATTTT
TRBJ2-7 NA few TRBV11-3 15 CASSLAGSLSYEQYF TGTGCCAGCAGCTTAGCTGGCTCCCTCTCCTACGAGCAGTACTTC
TRBJ2-7 TRBD1 NA TRBV10-3 13 CAISGDRGYEQYF TGTGCCATCAGCGGGGACAGGGGTTACGAGCAGTACTTC
TRBJ1-5 NA NA TRBV5-1 15 CASSLDTTSNQPQHF TGCGCCAGCAGCTTGGACACCACGAGCAATCAGCCCCAGCATTTT
TRBJ1-1 NA NA TRBV10-3 14 CAISEEQLNTEAFF TGTGCCATCAGTGAAGAACAGCTGAACACTGAAGCTTTCTTT
TRBJ1-2 NA NA TRBV12-3/TRBV12-4 13 CASSLYQNYGYTF TGTGCCAGCAGTTTATACCAGAACTATGGCTACACCTTC
TRBJ2-1 NA NA TRBV3-1/TRBV3-2 17 CASSQESALSSYNEQFF TGTGCCAGCAGCCAAGAATCGGCCTTGAGCTCCTACAATGAGCAGTTCTTC
TRBJ2-1 TRBD2 NA TRBV6-4 16 CASSKSAGETYNEQFF TGTGCCAGCAGTAAAAGCGCGGGAGAGACCTACAATGAGCAGTTCTTC
TRBJ1-6 NA NA TRBV6-4 14 CARPTATYNSPLHF TGTGCCAGACCGACAGCCACCTATAATTCACCCCTCCACTTT
TRBJ1-1 TRBD1 NA TRBV24-1 15 CATSEAGTENTEAFF TGTGCCACCAGTGAGGCCGGGACAGAGAACACTGAAGCTTTCTTT
TRBJ1-6 TRBD1 NA TRBV5-1 15 CASSPTGRSNSPLHF TGCGCCAGCAGCCCGACAGGGCGTTCTAATTCACCCCTCCACTTT
TRBJ1-2 TRBD1 NA TRBV28 12 CASSDRGAGYTF TGTGCCAGCAGTGACAGGGGCGCTGGCTACACCTTC
TRBJ2-7 NA NA TRBV9 13 CASSVGSVDEQYF TGTGCCAGCAGCGTGGGGTCCGTCGACGAGCAGTACTTC
TRBJ1-2 TRBD1 NA TRBV9 15 CASSEGGQLGYGYTF TGTGCCAGCAGCGAGGGGGGACAGTTGGGGTATGGCTACACCTTC
TRBJ1-5 TRBD1 once TRBV7-2 16 CASSLQGAMGNQPQHF TGTGCCAGCAGCTTACAGGGGGCGATGGGCAATCAGCCCCAGCATTTT
TRBJ2-2 TRBD1 NA TRBV2 14 CASRGQTNTGELFF TGTGCCAGCAGGGGACAGACCAACACCGGGGAGCTGTTTTTT
TRBJ2-3 NA few TRBV19 11 CASSISDTQYF TGTGCCAGTAGTATTTCAGATACGCAGTATTTT
TRBJ1-2 NA once TRBV4-3 13 CASSQEGHDGYTF TGCGCCAGCAGCCAAGAGGGACATGATGGCTACACCTTC
TRBJ2-1 NA NA TRBV11-3 15 CASSPTTWVSDEQFF TGTGCCAGCAGCCCGACCACTTGGGTCTCGGATGAGCAGTTCTTC
TRBJ1-2 TRBD1 NA TRBV24-1 14 CATSSGQGFYGYTF TGTGCCACCAGTTCAGGACAGGGCTTCTATGGCTACACCTTC
TRBJ1-2 NA once TRBV6-5 13 CASSYGQPYGYTF TGTGCCAGCAGTTACGGGCAGCCTTATGGCTACACCTTC
TRBJ2-5 NA NA TRBV24-1 15 CATSDSGRIQETQYF TGTGCCACCAGTGACTCCGGACGGATCCAAGAGACCCAGTACTTC
TRBJ1-2 NA NA TRBV6-5 12 CASGQDLYGYTF TGTGCCAGCGGACAAGATTTATATGGCTACACCTTC
TRBJ2-5 NA NA TRBV4-3 13 CASSQGIPETQYF TGCGCCAGCAGCCAGGGAATTCCAGAGACCCAGTACTTC
TRBJ2-5 NA NA TRBV23-1 12 CAFPLYQETQYF TGCGCCTTCCCCCTGTACCAAGAGACCCAGTACTTC